This is a list of T cell receptor beta chains from one sample in a study of CD8 T cells in ankylosing spondylitis. TCRdb recomputed calls from the 5' RACE reads with MiXCR, one row per CDR3 protein. The sample lists hundreds of thousands of distinct CDR3 sequences, about 10% occurring once. The source material was blood, either unsorted or a sorted T cell fraction (not recorded which). These receptor sequences come from a male donor with ankylosing spondylitis. The CDR3 runs from the conserved cysteine through the conserved F or W. D genes are given only for firm matches. Not all rows give a size; the values are once, few, many and, for expanded clones, a class.

CASAWGSGTETGELFF,TGTGCCAGCGCTTGGGGGTCAGGGACAGAAACCGGGGAGCTGTTTTTT,TRBV7-6,TRBJ2-2,many,TRBD1
CSASRTSGQKDTQYF,TGCAGTGCTAGCAGGACTAGCGGCCAAAAAGATACGCAGTATTTT,TRBV20-1,TRBJ2-3,few,TRBD2
CASSLWVLGVGGDRTDTQYF,TGTGCCAGCAGTTTATGGGTCCTAGGAGTAGGAGGGGATCGAACAGATACGCAGTATTTT,TRBV28,TRBJ2-3,-,-
CSADLGQAGAQYF,TGCAGTGCCGACCTGGGACAGGCCGGGGCGCAGTATTTT,TRBV20-1,TRBJ2-3,few,TRBD1
CASSKGGPYIIEQYF,TGTGCCAGCAGCAAAGGAGGACCCTACATCATCGAGCAGTACTTC,TRBV21-1,TRBJ2-7,few,-
CASSSRVRDTQYF,TGTGCCAGCAGTTCCAGGGTTCGGGATACGCAGTATTTT,TRBV11-2,TRBJ2-3,few,-
CASSPPGANSPLHF,TGCGCCAGCAGCCCTCCGGGGGCTAATTCACCCCTCCACTTT,TRBV4-1,TRBJ1-6,-,-
CASFPPTPLAGGPGETQYF,TGTGCCAGCTTCCCTCCCACCCCACTAGCGGGAGGGCCGGGGGAGACCCAGTACTTC,TRBV28,TRBJ2-5,-,TRBD2
CASSYSDSRSEKLFF,TGTGCCAGCAGTTACTCGGACAGTAGGAGTGAAAAACTGTTTTTT,TRBV6-5,TRBJ1-4,-,-
CASTFNQRPHTGELFF,TGTGCCAGCACATTTAATCAGAGACCCCACACCGGGGAGCTGTTTTTT,TRBV5-6,TRBJ2-2,-,-
CASSLGLLETQYF,TGTGCCAGCAGTTTGGGGCTTTTGGAGACCCAGTACTTC,TRBV7-2,TRBJ2-5,many,-
CASGDRYGYTF,TGTGCCAGTGGGGACCGCTATGGCTACACCTTC,TRBV2,TRBJ1-2,-,-
CASSWQGSGTGELFF,TGCGCCAGCAGCTGGCAGGGGTCCGGCACCGGGGAGCTGTTTTTT,TRBV5-1,TRBJ2-2,-,-
CASSPGTGAWESPLHF,TGTGCCAGCAGCCCGGGGACGGGAGCCTGGGAGTCACCCCTCCACTTT,TRBV7-2,TRBJ1-6,-,-
CASSFDGTDTQYF,TGCGCCAGCAGCTTCGATGGGACAGATACGCAGTATTTT,TRBV5-1,TRBJ2-3,few,-
CASSWDGQHSYEQYF,TGTGCCAGCAGTTGGGACGGACAACACTCCTACGAGCAGTACTTC,TRBV6-5,TRBJ2-7,many,-
CATHGAGGLGTDTQYF,TGTGCCACCCACGGTGCGGGAGGGCTTGGGACAGATACGCAGTATTTT,TRBV5-6,TRBJ2-3,few,TRBD2
CASSLGTGPDYGYTF,TGCGCCAGCAGCTTGGGGACAGGGCCTGACTATGGCTACACCTTC,TRBV5-1,TRBJ1-2,-,TRBD1
CSVRASSYNSPLHF,TGCAGTGTCAGAGCTAGCTCCTATAATTCACCCCTCCACTTT,TRBV20-1,TRBJ1-6,-,-
CATSRDRGGLVNIQYF,TGTGCCACCAGCAGAGATCGCGGGGGGTTGGTAAACATTCAGTACTTC,TRBV15,TRBJ2-4,many,TRBD2
CASSPYPLDRGLETQYF,TGTGCCAGCAGCCCTTACCCTTTAGACAGGGGGCTTGAGACCCAGTACTTC,TRBV5-6,TRBJ2-5,few,TRBD1
CSAMDSPYLEAFF,TGCAGTGCTATGGACAGCCCCTACCTTGAAGCTTTCTTT,TRBV20-1,TRBJ1-1,many,-
CASSFKQYNEQFF,TGTGCCAGCAGTTTCAAACAGTACAATGAGCAGTTCTTC,TRBV12-3/TRBV12-4,TRBJ2-1,few,-
CASSQMTGGVNSPLHF,TGTGCCAGCAGCCAGATGACAGGGGGCGTTAATTCACCCCTCCACTTT,TRBV7-2,TRBJ1-6,few,TRBD1
CSARDSGTRDTQYF,TGCAGTGCTAGAGATTCGGGGACCAGAGATACGCAGTATTTT,TRBV20-1,TRBJ2-3,-,-
CSAWPPTGEHQPQHF,TGCAGTGCTTGGCCCCCCACAGGAGAGCATCAGCCCCAGCATTTT,TRBV20-1,TRBJ1-5,-,-
CASSQDPTGQRQETQYF,TGTGCCAGCAGCCAAGATCCTACGGGACAGCGACAAGAGACCCAGTACTTC,TRBV4-2,TRBJ2-5,few,TRBD1
CAISQGHLNNEQFF,TGTGCCATCAGCCAGGGGCACCTTAACAATGAGCAGTTCTTC,TRBV10-3,TRBJ2-1,few,-
CASSLDVRLETQYF,TGTGCCAGCAGCTTAGATGTCAGGCTAGAGACCCAGTACTTC,TRBV7-2,TRBJ2-5,few,-
CAISDSQGINQPQHF,TGTGCCATCAGTGATTCACAGGGGATCAATCAGCCCCAGCATTTT,TRBV10-3,TRBJ1-5,many,TRBD1
CSATGRGQSTDTQYF,TGCAGTGCTACAGGCAGGGGACAAAGCACAGATACGCAGTATTTT,TRBV20-1,TRBJ2-3,-,-
CSAWGLTRNNEQFF,TGCAGTGCCTGGGGGTTGACAAGAAACAATGAGCAGTTCTTC,TRBV20-1,TRBJ2-1,-,-
CASSFVDNGYTF,TGTGCCAGCAGTTTCGTAGACAATGGCTACACCTTC,TRBV12-3/TRBV12-4,TRBJ1-2,few,-
CASTESPGRFNEKLFF,TGCGCCAGCACCGAATCCCCGGGACGGTTTAATGAAAAACTGTTTTTT,TRBV5-1,TRBJ1-4,many,-
CSTGTGNTIYF,TGCAGCACCGGGACAGGAAACACCATATATTTT,TRBV29-1,TRBJ1-3,-,-
CASSQGTGSNTGELFF,TGCGCCAGCAGCCAAGGAACGGGCTCGAACACCGGGGAGCTGTTTTTT,TRBV4-3,TRBJ2-2,many,-